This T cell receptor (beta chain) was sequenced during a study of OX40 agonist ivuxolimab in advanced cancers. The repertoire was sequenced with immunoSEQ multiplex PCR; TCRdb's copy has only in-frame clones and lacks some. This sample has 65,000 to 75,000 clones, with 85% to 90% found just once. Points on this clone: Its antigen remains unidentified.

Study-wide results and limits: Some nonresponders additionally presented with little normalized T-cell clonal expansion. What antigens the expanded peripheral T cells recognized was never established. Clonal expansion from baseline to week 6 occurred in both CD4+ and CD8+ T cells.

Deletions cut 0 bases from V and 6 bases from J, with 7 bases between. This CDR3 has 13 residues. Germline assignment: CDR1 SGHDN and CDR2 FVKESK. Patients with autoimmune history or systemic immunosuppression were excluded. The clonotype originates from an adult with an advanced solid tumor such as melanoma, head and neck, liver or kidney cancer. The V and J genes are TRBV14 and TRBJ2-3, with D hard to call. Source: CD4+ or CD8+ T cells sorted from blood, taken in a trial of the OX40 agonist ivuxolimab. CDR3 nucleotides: TGTGCCAGCAGCCAAGATCTATTGGATACGCAGTATTTT. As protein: CASSQDLLDTQYF.